Each of the 2 T cell receptor beta chains below was sequenced from the same sample in a study of blood T cell repertoires in COVID-19. Some clones are missing from TCRdb's copy, which holds only in-frame ones; the method was immunoSEQ multiplex PCR. The profile shows approximately 82,000 clones, over 70% of them singletons. The sample comprised peripheral blood. The receptors originated from an older woman with acute or convalescent COVID-19.

V usage is TRBV6-5 and J usage is TRBJ1-2, with D possibly matching TRBD1 (6 bases). CDR3 length: 12 amino acids. Trimming removed 4 bases at V and 5 bases at J, with 8 bases between. The germline V gene encodes CDR1 MNHEY and CDR2 SVGAGI. The DNA for the CDR3 is TGTGCCAGCAGTTCGGACAGATATGGCTACACCTTC. Amino acid sequence: CASSSDRYGYTF.

The rearrangement joins TRBV5-1 to TRBJ2-3; TRBD2 matches 16 bases. This CDR3 comprises 19 residues. The trim removed 3 bases at V and 4 bases at J, leaving 11 bases unmatched. CDR1 is SGHRS and CDR2 is YFSETQ in the germline V gene. CDR3 residues: CASSSGLAGGPVWADTQYF. CDR3 DNA sequence: TGCGCCAGCAGCTCGGGACTAGCGGGAGGGCCGGTTTGGGCAGATACGCAGTATTTT. The whole variable domain, filled in from reference TRBV5-1 and TRBJ2-3, reads KAGVTQTPRYLIKTRGQQVTLSCSPISGHRSVSWYQQTPGQGLQFLFEYFSETQRNKGNFPGRFSGRQFSNSRSEMNVSTLELGDSALYLCASSSGLAGGPVWADTQYFGPGTRLTVL.